The 17 T cell receptor beta chains below were found in one sample sequenced in a study of T cells in Graves' hyperthyroidism and ophthalmopathy. Researchers amplified the TCR beta CDR3 regions from RNA transcripts. The TCR CDR3 first-round RT-PCR relied on the HTBI primer set. TCRdb redid the calling of the multiplex PCR reads with MiXCR, one entry per CDR3 protein. The sample holds fewer than 750,000 distinct CDR3 sequences; roughly 15% are singletons and the top ten take under 15%. Sequencing was performed on blood. These receptors came from a woman in her forties or fifties with Graves' ophthalmopathy.

This clonotype was seen at least ten times. One end of the junction does not line up with germline, which may come from a read error. The V gene is TRBV6-5, the J gene TRBJ1-2; the D gene is possibly TRBD1 (6 bases). CDR3 size: 16 residues. Germline V gives CDR1 MNHEY, CDR2 SVGAGI. This CDR3 is CASSYAHRRGNDGYTF. CDR3 nucleotides: TGTGCCAGCAGTTACGCCCACCGCAGGGGTAACGATGGCTACACCTTC.

This clonotype was seen at least ten times. The rearrangement joins TRBV27 to TRBJ1-1; no clear D gene. The CDR3 contains 14 residues. V lost 7 bases and J lost 2, with 14 bases in between. Germline assignment: CDR1 MNHEY and CDR2 SMNVEV (reference sequence). DNA of the CDR3: TGTGCCAGCATGTTTGCAGGAAAAAACACTGAAGCTTTCTTT. As protein: CASMFAGKNTEAFF.

This clonotype was counted many times. This chain uses TRBV28 with TRBJ2-1; 8 nucleotides match TRBD2. Unmatched junction bases numbered 12, after V lost 7 bases and J lost 7 bases. The CDR3 is 15 residues long. Germline V CDR1 and CDR2: MDHEN, SYDVKM. The DNA of the CDR3 is TGTGCCAGCACCCTGAGCGGGAGTAGTTGGAATGAGCAGTTCTTC. Encoded protein: CASTLSGSSWNEQFF.

The CDR3 reads CASSSLMGLYRYEQYF. The CDR3 coding sequence is TGTGCCAGCAGTTCCCTAATGGGCCTCTATCGGTACGAGCAGTACTTC. J is TRBJ2-7 and V is TRBV28, with no clear D. CDR1 and CDR2 from the germline V gene are MDHEN and SYDVKM. This CDR3 spans 16 amino acids. The V end was cut by 4 bases, the J end by 4 bases, with 20 bases between. The full variable domain, completed using reference TRBV28 and TRBJ2-7, is DVKVTQSSRYLVKRTGEKVFLECVQDMDHENMFWYRQDPGLGLRLIYFSYDVKMKEKGDIPEGYSVSREKKERFSLILESASTNQTSMYLCASSSLMGLYRYEQYFGPGTRLTVT.

The gene calls are TRBV14 and TRBJ2-1; D may be TRBD1 or TRBD2 (6 bases each). Trimming removed 4 bases from V and 3 bases from J, with 10 bases in between. There are 14 residues in the CDR3. In germline, CDR1 is SGHDN, CDR2 FVKESK. This chain's CDR3 is CASSPGGYYNEQFF. The CDR3 bases are TGTGCCAGCAGCCCCGGGGGCTACTACAATGAGCAGTTCTTC.

This clonotype was counted many times. This sequence joins TRBV6-2 or TRBV6-3 and TRBJ2-3; unclear D gene. Trimming took 5 bases from V and 2 from J, leaving 17 bases between them. The V gene's germline CDR1 is MNHEY and CDR2 SVGEGT. The CDR3 runs to 16 residues. The CDR3 DNA reads as TGTGCCAGCAGTGCCCAGGCGATGGCCCTCACAGATACGCAGTATTTT. Protein product: CASSAQAMALTDTQYF.

The chain recombines TRBV7-9 with TRBJ1-1; D remains unclear. Trimming stripped 1 base from V and 5 bases from J, with 8 bases between. The germline CDR1 and CDR2 sequences are SEHNR and FQNEAQ (reference sequence). The CDR3 is made up of 13 amino acids. The CDR3 DNA follows: TGTGCCAGCAGCTTAGTCGGTCCGACTGAAGCTTTCTTT. Translating it yields CASSLVGPTEAFF.

Worth noting for this clonotype: The junction departs from the called germline gene at one end, perhaps through a read error. The rearrangement uses TRBV7-3 and TRBJ2-1; 9 bases fit TRBD1. The CDR3 sequence is 16 residues long. In germline, CDR1 is SGHTA, CDR2 FQGTGA. CDR3 bases: TGCGCCAGCAGCCCGTTCGGACAGGGGATCTACAATGAGCAGTTCTTC. This encodes CASSPFGQGIYNEQFF. Full variable domain (rest looked up from reference TRBV7-3 and TRBJ2-1): GAGVSQTPSNKVTEKGKYVELRCDPISGHTALYWYRQSLGQGPEFLIYFQGTGAADDSGLPNDRFFAVRPEGSVSTLKIQRTERGDSAVYLCASSPFGQGIYNEQFFGPGTRLTVL.

Worth noting for this clonotype: A much larger clone is a single base away; this may be a read error. The genes are TRBV14 and TRBJ2-3, with 9 bases fitting TRBD2. Looked up from germline, CDR1 is SGHDN and CDR2 is FVKESK. The CDR3 is 17 amino acids. The CDR3 DNA reads TGTGCCAGCAGCCACAACCGCCTCGGACTAGCGAGAGATACGCAGTGTTTT. This codes for CASSHNRLGLARDTQCF.

The chain is built from TRBV14 and TRBJ2-3; 7 bases are a match to TRBD2. The length of the CDR3 is 16 residues. The germline CDR1 and CDR2 sequences are SGHDN and FVKESK. V lost 2 bases and J lost 1; bases outside the gene matches: 6. CDR3 region: CASSQLAGARTDTQYF. In DNA, the CDR3 is TGTGCCAGCAGCCAACTTGCGGGAGCCCGCACAGATACGCAGTATTTT.

At least ten counts were recorded for this clonotype. CDR3 sequence (DNA): TGTGCCAGCACCACCGGACTTACTAATTACAATGAGCAGTTCTTC. Translating gives CASTTGLTNYNEQFF. The J gene is TRBJ2-1, the V gene TRBV12-3 or TRBV12-4; possibly TRBD2 for D (5 bases). The germline V and J ends were trimmed by 7 bases and 4 bases, with 17 bases remaining between them. The CDR3 covers 15 residues.

This clonotype was seen repeatedly, ten times or more. The chain recombines TRBV7-6 with TRBJ1-1; 7 nucleotides align to TRBD1. J lost 0 bases, V lost 4 bases, and 8 bases had no gene match. Germline CDR1 and CDR2: SGHVS and FNYEAQ. This CDR3 is 16 amino acids long. The DNA of the CDR3 is TGTGCCAGCAGCTCCCGGGACAGCCTCATGAACACTGAAGCTTTCTTT. Its translation: CASSSRDSLMNTEAFF.

The CDR3 coding sequence is TGTGCCAGCAGCACTCGCTCGGGGACAGTATCCGAGCAGTACTTC. Protein: CASSTRSGTVSEQYF. The chain has TRBV7-9 and TRBJ2-7; TRBD1 aligns across 7 bases. This CDR3 region has 15 residues. Trimming at V came to 5 bases and at J to 6 bases, leaving 13 bases not matched to a gene. Germline loops: CDR1 SEHNR, CDR2 FQNEAQ (reference sequence). Supplemented by reference TRBV7-9 and TRBJ2-7, the full variable domain reads DTGVSQNPRHKITKRGQNVTFRCDPISEHNRLYWYRQTLGQGPEFLTYFQNEAQLEKSRLLSDRFSAERPKGSFSTLEIQRTEQGDSAMYLCASSTRSGTVSEQYFGPGTRLTVT.

This clonotype was detected ten times or more. The chain joins TRBV2 to TRBJ2-7; 16 bases are a match to TRBD2. CDR1 SNHLY and CDR2 FYNNEI come from the germline V gene. Germline trimming cut 5 bases from V and 4 bases from J; bases unmatched to any gene: 11. The CDR3 consists of 18 residues. This chain's CDR3 is CASSPTGLAGGFGYEQYF. In DNA form, the CDR3 reads TGTGCCAGCAGTCCTACGGGACTAGCGGGAGGGTTTGGGTACGAGCAGTACTTC.

In this sample, this clonotype turned up a few times. This chain connects TRBV4-1 to TRBJ2-4; D may be TRBD1 or TRBD2 (5 bases each). Trimming took off 3 bases at V and 0 bases at J, with 15 bases between the two ends. CDR1 and CDR2 (germline): MGHRA, YSYEKL. CDR3 length: 17 amino acids. CDR3 coding DNA: TGCGCCAGCAGCCACCCCAAGGGACGTCTAGCCAAAAACATTCAGTACTTC. It codes for CASSHPKGRLAKNIQYF.

This clonotype was recorded many times. The V gene is TRBV7-9, the J gene TRBJ2-1; 7 bases are shared with TRBD2. There are 16 residues in the CDR3. The ends lost 6 bases at V and 0 bases at J; junction bases unmatched: 8. CDR1 SEHNR and CDR2 FQNEAQ come from the germline V gene (reference sequence). The chain's CDR3 is CASRSTTGGSYNEQFF. As DNA, the CDR3 is TGTGCCAGCAGGTCCACAACGGGAGGCTCCTACAATGAGCAGTTCTTC.

The gene calls are TRBV25-1 and TRBJ2-7; D unresolved. Trimming removed 3 bases at V and 7 bases at J, with 10 bases between. Germline CDR1 reads MGHDK; CDR2 reads SYGVNS. The CDR3 consists of 12 residues. CDR3 sequence (DNA): TGTGCCAGCAGTGATGAGATAGGGGAGCAGTACTTC. Translation: CASSDEIGEQYF.